This entry describes one T cell receptor beta chain. Its target antigen remains unknown. Nothing much larger sits one base from this clone, and base qualities are not available. The immunoSEQ Assay, a bias-controlled multiplex PCR, was used to amplify TCRbeta CDR3 regions from genomic DNA. The paper's data handling went like this. The number of nucleated cells in each sample was estimated by amplification of reference gene primers within the assay. To quantify the absolute abundance of each unique TCRbeta CDR3 rearrangement, sequence reads were collapsed and filtered. For each sample, productive Simpson clonality was calculated by taking the square root of Simpson's diversity index across productive rearrangements. In its TCRdb copy, this immuneACCESS table keeps in-frame sequences only and misses some clones. Where compared with another copy, unresolved V genes explain less than half of these, and the others have no known cause. V and J calls and clone size are given by that table; D and trimming were obtained from the DNA. In all, the sample holds 110,000 to 150,000 clones, and around four fifths of those were seen once. Around 6.2% of the sample is in the top ten clones.

Enrolling through a virtual design, the prospective study's participants ranged in age from roughly 18 to 89 years and lived across 24 United States geographic areas. In the prospective study, participants were assigned to cohorts based on the clinical history participants reported in a screening survey and a study questionnaire. ImmuneRACE Cohort 3 recovered participants were defined by two consecutive negative NP/OP PCR tests, healthcare professional clearance, or symptom resolution. In the prospective study, mobile phlebotomists collected whole blood, serum and a nasopharyngeal or oropharyngeal swab from each participant. Additional blood draws and questionnaires over an approximately two-month period could optionally be provided by prospective study participants. Blood samples from the prospective study were shipped frozen or at room temperature prior to DNA extraction. This sample was taken from a study of blood T cell repertoires in COVID-19 (dated by TCRdb to the early 2020s). With regard to the full study: Samples covering the acute and convalescent phases of COVID-19 were provided by collaborators in the United States, Italy and Spain. The repertoires were released in a freely available public database meant as a resource for research on the immune response to SARS-CoV-2. Samples were obtained from the ongoing ImmuneRACE study (first 160 participants) and from roughly 1,300 subjects provided by 6 global collaborators. The material from the prospective study consisted of cDNA or gDNA derived from T cells, B-cell-depleted T cells, or PBMCs. Where HLA class I and class II types were available, the types were taken from metadata supplied by the sample provider, not from assay-based typing. The dataset comprised deeply sampled blood TCRbeta repertoires from subjects exposed to, actively infected with, or recovered from COVID-19. The sample metadata nearly always contained a de-identified subject ID, COVID-19 status, age in years and sex.

Paper-wide results and their limitations: How much clinical and demographic metadata was included differed by source and by participant, and the metadata was provided uncurated.

Sequenced: PBMCs or T cells enriched from blood (not recorded which). The TCR sequence derives from a woman aged 40 to 50 who had recovered from COVID-19.

The sequenced DNA is TGTGCCAGCAGTCGAGATCCGGATACGCAGTATTTT. It is translated as CASSRDPDTQYF. The rearrangement combines TRBV5-6 with TRBJ2-3; the D gene remains uncertain. V gives up 5 bases and J gives up 6 bases, and the segment between their germline ends measures 10 bases. The CDR3 starts with the cysteine, ends with the phenylalanine, and has 12 residues. Only the CDR3 DNA stays, 36 bases, in frame from base 1. The germline V gene encodes CDR1 SGHDT and CDR2 YYEEEE.